Shown below are 20 T cell receptor beta chains from a single sample sequenced in a study of T-cell reconstitution after alpha-beta-depleted transplantation in children (dated by TCRdb to between 2015 and 2016). The treatment or condition label, read with the paper, signifies: allogeneic hematopoietic cell transplantation with graft depleted of TCRalphabeta T cells and CD19 B cells. Libraries were prepared through PCR. The sequencer listed for this sample is Illumina HiSeq 2500. Molecular barcoding was employed in the preparation of TCR libraries, with unique molecular identifiers being used to normalize TCRbeta repertoire quantification. The public reads were quality trimmed at Q25 with fastp and then assembled into clones with MiXCR by TCRdb, keeping productive beta chains. CDR3 protein sequences are deduplicated, and each keeps its most common genes and DNA. Within this sample are 70,000 or so distinct CDR3 sequences, with roughly a tenth of them counted one time only. The top ten clones comprise roughly 13% of the sample.

The sequenced sample was PBMCs, obtained before TCRalphabeta/CD19-depleted stem cell transplant. The receptors were gathered from a boy younger than 18 with acute myeloid leukemia, due to receive a stem cell transplant.

This chain connects TRBV29-1 to TRBJ1-1; TRBD1 matches at 8 bases. The CDR3 extends over 14 amino acids. V gave up 4 bases and J gave up 4 bases; unmatched junction bases: 8. CDR1 SQVTM and CDR2 ANQGSEA come from the germline V gene. CDR3 DNA sequence: TGCAGCGTTGGGTTTTCAGGGGGCCCCACTGAAGCTTTCTTT. It yields the protein CSVGFSGGPTEAFF.

This clonotype was observed a single time. The rearrangement links TRBV6-2 or TRBV6-3 to TRBJ2-5, with TRBD1 matching 7 bases. Germline V gene lookup returns CDR1 MNHEY and CDR2 SVGEGT. The CDR3 spans 16 residues. V shed 4 bases, J shed 2 bases, and the junction held 10 bases outside the gene matches. This CDR3 reads CASSFTTGWNQETQYF. Written as DNA, the CDR3 is TGTGCCAGCAGTTTTACGACAGGGTGGAATCAAGAGACCCAGTACTTC.

This clonotype has at least ten counts. The chain employs TRBV2 and TRBJ2-1; D might be TRBD2 (5 bases). There are 14 residues in the CDR3. Trimming left V 7 bases short and J 0 bases short, with 10 bases between. CDR1 is SNHLY and CDR2 is FYNNEI in the germline V gene. CDR3 protein: CASIWAGSYNEQFF. CDR3 DNA: TGTGCCAGCATCTGGGCGGGCTCCTACAATGAGCAGTTCTTC.

This clonotype was seen at least ten times. J is TRBJ2-5 and V is TRBV7-2; D not certain. The CDR3 runs 12 residues. CDR1 SGHTA and CDR2 FQGNSA come from the germline V gene. Between the trimmed V and J ends, which lost 1 base and 7 bases, there was a span of 7 bases. This CDR3 is CASSLVVGTQYF. The CDR3 bases are TGTGCCAGCAGCTTAGTAGTTGGGACCCAGTACTTC.

In this sample, this clonotype turned up many times. This sequence joins TRBV4-1 and TRBJ2-5, with D perhaps TRBD2 (7 bases). Trimming removed 8 bases at V and 5 bases at J, with 15 bases between. CDR1 is MGHRA, CDR2 YSYEKL, per germline. This CDR3 region has 13 residues. In DNA form, the CDR3 reads TGCGCCAGCGGGGGCGGGGGTTGGGAGACCCAGTACTTC. Protein sequence: CASGGGGWETQYF.

This clonotype was recorded many times. The CDR3 bases are TGTGCCATCAGTGATCGAGGGAGGGGCTACACCTTC. It codes for CAISDRGRGYTF. V gene TRBV10-3 combines with J gene TRBJ1-2; D call uncertain. CDR1 is ENHRY and CDR2 is SYGVKD in the germline V gene. The CDR3 totals 12 residues. The germline V and J ends were trimmed by 3 bases and 8 bases, with 10 bases remaining between them.

This clonotype was found many times. The chain uses TRBV12-3 or TRBV12-4 and TRBJ2-3; TRBD2 matches at 10 bases. The length of the CDR3 is 17 residues. V gave up 1 base and J gave up 0 bases; unmatched junction bases: 4. The CDR3 here is CASSLGLAGASTDTQYF. The CDR3 bases are TGTGCCAGCAGTTTAGGGCTAGCGGGGGCTAGCACAGATACGCAGTATTTT.

This clonotype showed up many times. The V gene is TRBV5-1, the J gene TRBJ1-2; D remains ambiguous. V was pared by 2 bases and J by 2 bases, with 10 bases between. In germline, CDR1 is SGHRS, CDR2 YFSETQ. The CDR3 totals 14 residues. The CDR3 DNA reads TGCGCCAGCAGCTTTGGGCAGACGAACTATGGCTACACCTTC. Translated: CASSFGQTNYGYTF.

This clonotype was recorded at least ten times. This chain joins TRBV6-2 or TRBV6-3 and TRBJ2-4; 8 bases map to TRBD2. CDR1 is MNHEY and CDR2 is SVGEGT in the germline V gene. The V gene end was trimmed by 6 bases and the J gene end by 6 bases; junction bases not matched to a gene: 13. The CDR3 sequence is 16 residues long. Here the CDR3 reads CASSPIAGRGGNIQYF. Written as DNA, the CDR3 is TGTGCCAGCAGCCCTATAGCGGGAAGGGGTGGAAACATTCAGTACTTC.

This clonotype was seen repeatedly, ten times or more. This rearrangement joins TRBV11-1 to TRBJ2-1; possibly TRBD1 or TRBD2 for D (5 bases each). In germline, CDR1 is SGHAT, CDR2 FQDESV (reference sequence). CDR3 length: 13 residues. V lost 3 bases to trimming and J lost 10 bases, with 13 bases between them. CDR3 amino acids: CASSFRDRGEQFF. The CDR3 nucleotides read TGTGCCAGCAGCTTCCGGGACCGGGGAGAGCAGTTCTTC.

This clonotype has just a few counts. The V call is TRBV5-1, the J call TRBJ1-1; unclear D gene. The CDR3 totals 15 residues. Deletions cut 4 bases from V and 1 base from J, with 14 bases between. Germline CDR1 and CDR2: SGHRS and YFSETQ. The CDR3, as DNA: TGCGCCAGCAGCCCCATTGTCAACAGGAACACTGAAGCTTTCTTT. This encodes CASSPIVNRNTEAFF.

The chain uses TRBV12-3 or TRBV12-4 and TRBJ2-3; D uncertain. The CDR3 extends over 12 amino acids. Trimming cost V 5 bases and J 8 bases, with 11 bases left between them. The CDR3 region is CASSPRLVTQYF. Written as DNA, the CDR3 is TGTGCCAGCAGTCCGCGACTGGTTACGCAGTATTTT.

V and J are TRBV5-6 and TRBJ2-7; TRBD1 agrees at 9 bases. V lost 0 bases and J lost 4; bases outside the gene matches: 5. Germline CDR1 SGHDT, CDR2 YYEEEE. The CDR3 has 15 amino acids. CDR3 in amino acids: CASSLGGTGRYEQYF. As DNA, the CDR3 is TGTGCCAGCAGCTTGGGCGGGACAGGGAGATACGAGCAGTACTTC.

In this sample, this clonotype turned up many times. The chain uses TRBV27 and TRBJ1-1, with TRBD1 as a possible D gene (5 bases). CDR1 and CDR2 from the germline V gene are MNHEY and SMNVEV (reference sequence). This CDR3 comprises 13 residues. The V end lost 1 base, the J end lost 8 bases, and 11 bases lay between the germline ends. CDR3 in amino acids: CASSLFGGPEAFF. CDR3 bases: TGTGCCAGCAGTTTATTTGGGGGTCCGGAAGCTTTCTTT.

Concerning this clonotype itself: Just one base apart from a much larger clone, this may be a read error. V is TRBV20-1 and J is TRBJ1-5, with a tentative D call TRBD1 (6 bases). CDR3 length: 17 amino acids. Germline assignment: CDR1 DFQATT and CDR2 SNEGSKA (reference sequence). In nucleotides, the CDR3 is TGCAGTGCTAGAGCCCCTAAAGGGGGTGGATTGAATCAGCCCCAGAATTTT. Protein product: CSARAPKGGGLNQPQNF.

This clonotype was observed at least ten times. The chain uses TRBV29-1 and TRBJ1-2, with D perhaps matching TRBD1 (6 bases). This CDR3 has 13 amino acids. The ends were cut back, 6 bases at V and 4 bases at J, with 15 bases in the middle. Looked up from germline, CDR1 is SQVTM and CDR2 is ANQGSEA. CDR3 nucleotides: TGCAGCGTGAATCAGGGGTTTGGCTATGGCTACACCTTC. Translating gives CSVNQGFGYGYTF.

This clonotype appeared many times. The V and J genes are TRBV15 and TRBJ1-4; D ambiguous. With 1 base removed from V and 8 bases from J, the gap between germline ends came to 17 bases. The length of the CDR3 is 16 residues. The germline CDR1 and CDR2 sequences are LNHNV and YYDKDF (reference sequence). DNA of the CDR3: TGTGCCACCAGCAGAGGAAAGGCACAACTCTCCGAAAAACTGTTTTTT. It is translated as CATSRGKAQLSEKLFF.

This clonotype was counted ten times or more. This chain links TRBV4-1 with TRBJ2-7; no clear D. From germline, CDR1 is MGHRA and CDR2 YSYEKL. CDR3 length: 13 amino acids. Trimming stripped 1 base from V and 5 bases from J, with 9 bases between. CDR3 loop: CASSQVLGNEQYF. The CDR3 nucleotides read TGCGCCAGCAGCCAAGTTTTGGGGAACGAGCAGTACTTC.

This clonotype was counted many times. The chain employs TRBV12-3 or TRBV12-4 and TRBJ1-1; tentative D call: TRBD1 (6 bases). Deletions cut 6 bases from V and 10 bases from J, with 15 bases between. The CDR3 extends over 12 amino acids. The CDR3 loop reads CASSYRQARAFF. The CDR3 region has the DNA TGTGCCAGCAGCTACCGACAGGCTAGAGCTTTCTTT.

This clonotype has at least ten counts. The chain recombines TRBV29-1 with TRBJ1-2; D is perhaps TRBD1 (6 bases). Germline V gene lookup returns CDR1 SQVTM and CDR2 ANQGSEA. This CDR3 has 11 residues. The V and J ends lost 5 bases and 7 bases respectively, with 11 bases between them. The CDR3 nucleotides read TGCAGCGTTACAGGGACCGGTGGCTACACCTTC. This encodes CSVTGTGGYTF. Together with reference TRBV29-1 and TRBJ1-2, the CDR3 gives the full variable domain: SAVISQKPSRDICQRGTSLTIQCQVDSQVTMMFWYRQQPGQSLTLIATANQGSEATYESGFVIDKFPISRPNLTFSTLTVSNMSPEDSSIYLCSVTGTGGYTFGSGTRLTVV.